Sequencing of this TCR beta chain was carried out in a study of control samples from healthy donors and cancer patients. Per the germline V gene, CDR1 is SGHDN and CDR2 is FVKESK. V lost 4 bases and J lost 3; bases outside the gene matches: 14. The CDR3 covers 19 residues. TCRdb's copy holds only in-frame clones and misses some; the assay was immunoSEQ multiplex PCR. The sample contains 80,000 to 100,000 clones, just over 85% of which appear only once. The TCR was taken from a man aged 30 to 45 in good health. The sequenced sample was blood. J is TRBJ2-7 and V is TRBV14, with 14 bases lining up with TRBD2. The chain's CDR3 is CASSPDRGTSGSGIYEQYF. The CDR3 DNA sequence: TGTGCCAGCAGCCCCGACCGGGGGACTAGCGGGAGTGGAATCTACGAGCAGTACTTC.